This TCR beta chain was sequenced for a study of control samples from healthy donors and cancer patients. The repertoire was sequenced with immunoSEQ multiplex PCR; TCRdb's copy has only in-frame clones and lacks some. The top ten hold 5% to 6% of the sample, which has around 75,000 clones, approximately 92% seen once. Germline trimming cut 4 bases from V and 9 bases from J; bases unmatched to any gene: 11. The CDR3 length is 16 residues. Per germline, CDR1 MNHEY and CDR2 SVGAGI. The chain uses TRBV6-5 and TRBJ1-6; 8 nucleotides match TRBD1. The sequence derives from a woman in her fifties or sixties in good health. The source material was blood. The DNA of the CDR3 is TGTGCCAGCAGTTTGGGGACAGGATCAGTTGGTTCACCCCTCCACTTT. Translation: CASSLGTGSVGSPLHF.